This T cell receptor (beta chain) derives from a study of blood T cell repertoires in COVID-19. TCRdb's copy holds only in-frame clones and misses some; the assay was immunoSEQ multiplex PCR. The data show 360,000 or so clones, roughly 89% seen once. Trimming pared 0 bases from V and 0 bases from J, leaving 9 bases between. CDR1 and CDR2 (germline): SGHTA, FQGTGA. This CDR3 is built from 16 residues. This TCR was recovered from a woman in her sixties or seventies with COVID-19, enrolled during active disease. The sequenced sample consisted of peripheral blood. The chain carries TRBV7-3 and TRBJ1-3; D call uncertain. The CDR3 is CASSLTGGLSGNTIYF. The CDR3 DNA sequence: TGTGCCAGCAGCTTAACTGGTGGGCTCTCTGGAAACACCATATATTTT.